The 8 T cell receptor beta chains listed next were all sequenced from one sample in a study of STAT5B mutations in CD4+ large granular lymphocyte leukemia (dated by TCRdb to 2021 to 2024). Library preparation employed the immunoSEQ multiplex PCR assay. Imported from immuneACCESS, the table was reduced by TCRdb to in-frame sequences with V and J called. These copies leave out some clones; in studies compared against another copy, an unresolved V gene accounts for under half, and the cause of the remainder is not known. For this sample the table gives about 21,000 clones, of which roughly 76% were detected only once. Of the sample, about 4% falls within the top ten clones. The specimen sequenced was CD4+ T cells from blood buffy coats. These receptors all come from a human donor in good health.

The J gene is TRBJ2-7, the V gene TRBV7-8, with 9 bases lining up with TRBD2. CDR1 is SGHVS, CDR2 FQNEAQ, per germline. The CDR3 covers 13 residues. V was clipped by 6 bases and J by 3 bases; unmatched bases: 3. CDR3 sequence reads: CASSSTSGYEQYF. DNA for the CDR3: TGTGCCAGCAGTTCGACTAGCGGCTACGAGCAGTACTTC.

The chain is built from TRBV28 and TRBJ2-2, with D perhaps TRBD2 (5 bases). V lost 3 bases to trimming and J lost 7 bases, with 18 bases between them. This CDR3 region has 16 residues. The germline gives CDR1 MDHEN, CDR2 SYDVKM. The CDR3 region is CASSLSGPQGSGELFF. CDR3 coding DNA: TGTGCCAGCAGTTTGTCCGGGCCCCAAGGGAGCGGGGAGCTGTTTTTT.

The V call is TRBV10-1, the J call TRBJ2-1, with 7 bases aligning to TRBD1. V trimming: 10 bases; J trimming: 5 bases; junction bases outside the gene matches: 8. The germline CDR1 and CDR2 sequences are WNHNN and SYGVQD (reference sequence). The CDR3 has 13 residues. The CDR3 bases are TGCGCCACTGGACGACAGGGAAACAATGAGCAGTTCTTC. Its translation is CATGRQGNNEQFF.

The chain uses TRBV11-1 and TRBJ2-7, with 9 bases aligning to TRBD1. Trimming took 0 bases from V and 5 from J; bases not matched to a gene: 8. In germline, CDR1 is SGHAT, CDR2 FQDESV (reference sequence). The CDR3 extends over 16 amino acids. CDR3 nucleotide sequence: TGTGCCAGCAGCTTAGCCCAGGGACAGGGATACCACGAGCAGTACTTC. This gives the protein CASSLAQGQGYHEQYF.

There are a few counts of this clone. This rearrangement joins TRBV7-9 to TRBJ2-7; D ambiguous. This CDR3 contains 15 residues. The V gene lost 5 bases and the J gene lost 3 bases, with 17 bases spanning the gap. Per germline, CDR1 SEHNR and CDR2 FQNEAQ (reference sequence). As DNA, the CDR3 is TGTGCCAGCAGCCCTCAAGCGAGCCCCCTCTACGAGCAGTACTTC. Its translation is CASSPQASPLYEQYF.

The CDR3 sequence is CASSKGLAGLYEQFF. CDR3 coding DNA: TGTGCCAGCAGCAAGGGACTAGCGGGTCTTTATGAGCAGTTCTTC. The V and J genes are TRBV5-6 and TRBJ2-1, with 12 bases aligning to TRBD2. Looked up from germline, CDR1 is SGHDT and CDR2 is YYEEEE. The V gene end was trimmed by 4 bases and the J gene end by 8 bases; junction bases not matched to a gene: 7. The CDR3 has 15 residues.

The chain uses TRBV5-4 and TRBJ2-7; no reliable D call. This CDR3 is built from 14 residues. Germline V gives CDR1 SGHNT, CDR2 YYREEE (reference sequence). With 0 bases removed from V and 2 bases from J, the gap between germline ends came to 9 bases. CDR3 nucleotides: TGTGCCAGCAGCTTGGTCCCAGGAGCCTACGAGCAGTACTTC. Translated: CASSLVPGAYEQYF. The variable domain in full, completed from reference TRBV5-4 and TRBJ2-7, reads ETGVTQSPTHLIKTRGQQVTLRCSSQSGHNTVSWYQQALGQGPQFIFQYYREEENGRGNFPPRFSGLQFPNYSSELNVNALELDDSALYLCASSLVPGAYEQYFGPGTRLTVT.

The chain joins TRBV28 to TRBJ2-7; D gene unclear. Per the germline V gene, CDR1 is MDHEN and CDR2 is SYDVKM. This CDR3 has 15 amino acids. Between the trimmed V and J ends, which lost 4 bases and 3 bases, there was a span of 16 bases. The CDR3 sequence: CASSSSLQNRYEQYF. The CDR3, as DNA: TGTGCCAGCAGTTCATCACTACAAAATCGCTACGAGCAGTACTTC.